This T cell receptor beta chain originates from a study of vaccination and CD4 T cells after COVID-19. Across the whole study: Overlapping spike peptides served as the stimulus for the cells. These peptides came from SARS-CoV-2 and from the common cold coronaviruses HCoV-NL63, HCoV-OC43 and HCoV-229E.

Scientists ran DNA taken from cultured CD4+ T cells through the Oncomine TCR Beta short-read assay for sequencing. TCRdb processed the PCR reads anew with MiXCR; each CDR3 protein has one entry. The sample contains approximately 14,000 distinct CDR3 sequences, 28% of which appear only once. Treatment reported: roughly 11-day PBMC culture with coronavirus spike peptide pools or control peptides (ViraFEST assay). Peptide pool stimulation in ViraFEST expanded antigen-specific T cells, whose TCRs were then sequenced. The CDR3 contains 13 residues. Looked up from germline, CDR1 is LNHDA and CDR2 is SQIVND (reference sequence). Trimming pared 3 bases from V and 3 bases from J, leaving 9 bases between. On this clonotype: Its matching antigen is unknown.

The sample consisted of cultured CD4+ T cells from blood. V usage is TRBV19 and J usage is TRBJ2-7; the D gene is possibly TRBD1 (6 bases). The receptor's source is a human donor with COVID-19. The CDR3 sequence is CASSIEGGYEQYF. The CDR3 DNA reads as TGTGCCAGTAGTATTGAAGGGGGCTACGAGCAGTACTTC. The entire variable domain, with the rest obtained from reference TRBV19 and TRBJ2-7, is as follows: DGGITQSPKYLFRKEGQNVTLSCEQNLNHDAMYWYRQDPGQGLRLIYYSQIVNDFQKGDIAEGYSVSREKKESFPLTVTSAQKNPTAFYLCASSIEGGYEQYFGPGTRLTVT.